The clone carrying this TCR beta chain was observed many times. Its antigen is currently unknown. The assay was immunoSEQ multiplex PCR, and TCRdb's table has in-frame clones only and misses some. The table lists some 60,000 clones, with no singletons. This entry belongs to a study of T cell clonality in common variable immunodeficiency. Findings of the study overall: CVID subjects showed higher TCRbeta clonality than healthy controls. Fewer deletions and N-nucleotide insertions were reportedly seen in common variable immunodeficiency TCR beta sequences. Repertoire-complication correlations in CVID were limited by patient heterogeneity. CVID subjects shared fewer TCRbeta clones than healthy controls did.

This TCR was recovered from a person between 18 and 70 years old in good health. The sample taken for sequencing was peripheral blood mononuclear cells.

The covered CDR3 bases are TGCGCCAGCAGCCCAGGACAGGGCAATGAG. Encoded protein: CASSPGQGNE. The CDR3 reads in full as CASSPGQGNEQFF. V usage is TRBV5-1 and J usage is TRBJ2-1; TRBD1 matches 8 bases. The read stops 3 residues short of the end of the CDR3; the missing end is completed from the germline J gene. The CDR3 sequence is 13 residues long. Unmatched junction bases numbered 3, after V lost 4 bases and J lost 6 bases. Germline assignment: CDR1 SGHRS and CDR2 YFSETQ.